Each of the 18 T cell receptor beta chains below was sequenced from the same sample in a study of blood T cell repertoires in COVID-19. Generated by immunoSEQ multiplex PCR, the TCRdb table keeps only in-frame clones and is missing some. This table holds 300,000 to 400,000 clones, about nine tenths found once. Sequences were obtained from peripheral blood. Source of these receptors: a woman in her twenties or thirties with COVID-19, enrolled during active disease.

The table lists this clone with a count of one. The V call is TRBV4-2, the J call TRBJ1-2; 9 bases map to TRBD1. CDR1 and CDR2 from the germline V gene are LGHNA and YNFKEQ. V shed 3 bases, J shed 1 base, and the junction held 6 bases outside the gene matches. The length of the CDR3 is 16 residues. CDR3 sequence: CASSQYLTGGNYGYTF. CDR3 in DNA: TGTGCCAGCAGCCAGTACCTGACAGGGGGTAACTATGGCTACACCTTC.

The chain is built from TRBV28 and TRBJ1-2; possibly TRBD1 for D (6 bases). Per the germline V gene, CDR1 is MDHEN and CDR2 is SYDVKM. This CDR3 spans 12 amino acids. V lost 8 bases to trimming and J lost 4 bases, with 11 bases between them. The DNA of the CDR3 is TGTGCCAGCTCTGGGGGCCTCTATGGCTACACCTTC. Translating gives CASSGGLYGYTF.

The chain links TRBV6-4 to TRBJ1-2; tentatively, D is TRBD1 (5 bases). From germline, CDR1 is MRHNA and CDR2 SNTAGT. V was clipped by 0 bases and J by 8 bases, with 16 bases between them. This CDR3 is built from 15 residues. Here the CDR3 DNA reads TGTGCCAGCAGTGACTCGATGGGCAAGGGGAAGGGCTACACCTTC. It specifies CASSDSMGKGKGYTF.

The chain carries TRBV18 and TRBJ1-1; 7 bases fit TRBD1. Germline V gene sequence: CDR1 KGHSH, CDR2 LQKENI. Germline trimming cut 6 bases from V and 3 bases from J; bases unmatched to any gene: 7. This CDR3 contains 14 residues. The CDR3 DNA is TGTGCCAGCTCTCTCTCTACAGGGGACACTGAAGCTTTCTTT. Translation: CASSLSTGDTEAFF.

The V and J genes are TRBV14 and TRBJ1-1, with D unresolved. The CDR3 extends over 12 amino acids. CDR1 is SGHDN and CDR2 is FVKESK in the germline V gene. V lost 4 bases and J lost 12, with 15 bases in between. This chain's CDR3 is CASSRTHVEPFF. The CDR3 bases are TGTGCCAGCAGCCGAACTCACGTCGAGCCTTTCTTT.

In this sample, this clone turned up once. CDR3 sequence: CASSVAPGGKPQHF. CDR3 in DNA: TGTGCCAGCAGCGTAGCCCCAGGGGGTAAGCCCCAGCATTTT. The J gene is TRBJ1-5, the V gene TRBV9; 7 bases match TRBD1. Germline-derived CDR1 and CDR2 are SGDLS and YYNGEE. J lost 8 bases, V lost 0 bases, and 5 bases had no gene match. The CDR3 sequence is 14 residues long.

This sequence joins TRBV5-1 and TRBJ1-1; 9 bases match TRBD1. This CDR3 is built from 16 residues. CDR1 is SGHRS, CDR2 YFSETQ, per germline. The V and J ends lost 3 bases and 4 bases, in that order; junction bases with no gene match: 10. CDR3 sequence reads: CASSSLQGAMGTEAFF. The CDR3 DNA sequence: TGCGCCAGCAGCTCATTACAGGGGGCCATGGGCACTGAAGCTTTCTTT. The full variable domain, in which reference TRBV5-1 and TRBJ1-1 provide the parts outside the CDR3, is KAGVTQTPRYLIKTRGQQVTLSCSPISGHRSVSWYQQTPGQGLQFLFEYFSETQRNKGNFPGRFSGRQFSNSRSEMNVSTLELGDSALYLCASSSLQGAMGTEAFFGQGTRLTVV.

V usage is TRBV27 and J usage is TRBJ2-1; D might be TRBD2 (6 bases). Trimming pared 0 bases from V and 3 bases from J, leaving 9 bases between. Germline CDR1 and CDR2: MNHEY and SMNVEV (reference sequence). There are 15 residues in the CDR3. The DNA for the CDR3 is TGTGCCAGCAGTTTATCGACGGGGGACTACAATGAGCAGTTCTTC. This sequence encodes CASSLSTGDYNEQFF.

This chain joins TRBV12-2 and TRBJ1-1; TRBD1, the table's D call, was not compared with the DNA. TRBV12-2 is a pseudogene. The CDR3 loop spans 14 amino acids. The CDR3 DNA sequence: TGTGCAAGTCGCTCCCACAGGGGGTGCACTGAAGCTTTCTTT. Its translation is CASRSHRGCTEAFF.

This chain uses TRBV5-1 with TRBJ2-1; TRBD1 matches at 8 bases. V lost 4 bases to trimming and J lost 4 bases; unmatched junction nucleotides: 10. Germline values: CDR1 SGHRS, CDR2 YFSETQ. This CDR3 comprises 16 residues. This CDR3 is CASSTGGTGPYNEQFF. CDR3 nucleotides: TGCGCCAGCAGCACTGGAGGGACAGGACCTTACAATGAGCAGTTCTTC.

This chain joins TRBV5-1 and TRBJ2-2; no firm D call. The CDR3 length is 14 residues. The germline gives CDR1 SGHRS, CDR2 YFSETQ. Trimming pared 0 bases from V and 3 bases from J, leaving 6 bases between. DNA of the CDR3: TGCGCCAGCAGCTTGGGGGCGTACACCGGGGAGCTGTTTTTT. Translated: CASSLGAYTGELFF.

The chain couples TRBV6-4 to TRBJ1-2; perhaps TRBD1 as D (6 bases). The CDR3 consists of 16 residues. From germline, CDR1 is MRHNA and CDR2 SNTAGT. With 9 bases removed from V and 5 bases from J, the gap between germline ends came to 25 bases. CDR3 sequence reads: CARMDRGEGGSYGYTF. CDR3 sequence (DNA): TGTGCCAGAATGGACAGAGGGGAGGGTGGTAGTTATGGCTACACCTTC.

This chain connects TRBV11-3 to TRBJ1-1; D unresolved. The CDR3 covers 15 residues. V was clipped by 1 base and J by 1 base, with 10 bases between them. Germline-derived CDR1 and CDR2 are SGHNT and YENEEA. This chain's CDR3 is CASSLGGRQNTEAFF. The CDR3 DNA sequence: TGTGCCAGCAGCTTAGGAGGTCGTCAGAACACTGAAGCTTTCTTT. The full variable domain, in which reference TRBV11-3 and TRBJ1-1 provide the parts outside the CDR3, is EAGVVQSPRYKIIEKKQPVAFWCNPISGHNTLYWYLQNLGQGPELLIRYENEEAVDDSQLPKDRFSAERLKGVDSTLKIQPAELGDSAVYLCASSLGGRQNTEAFFGQGTRLTVV.

The CDR3: CASSSLTDTQYF. The CDR3 DNA reads TGTGCCAGCAGCTCCCTCACAGATACGCAGTATTTT. The chain carries TRBV7-6 and TRBJ2-3; D remains ambiguous. The germline V gene has CDR1 SGHVS and CDR2 FNYEAQ. The CDR3 is 12 residues long. V was trimmed by 4 bases and J by 2 bases, leaving 4 bases between them.

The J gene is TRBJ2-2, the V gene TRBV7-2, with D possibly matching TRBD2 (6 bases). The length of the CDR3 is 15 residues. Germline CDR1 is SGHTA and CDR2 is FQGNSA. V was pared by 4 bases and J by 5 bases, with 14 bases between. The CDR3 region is CASSYGSGWTGELFF. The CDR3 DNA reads TGTGCCAGCAGCTATGGGAGCGGGTGGACCGGGGAGCTGTTTTTT.

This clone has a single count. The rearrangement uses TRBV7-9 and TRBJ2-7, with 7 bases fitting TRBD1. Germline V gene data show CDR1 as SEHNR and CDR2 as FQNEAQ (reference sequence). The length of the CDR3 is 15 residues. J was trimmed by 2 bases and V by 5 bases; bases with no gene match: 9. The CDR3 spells CASSIAGTVTYEQYF. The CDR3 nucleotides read TGTGCCAGCAGCATCGCCGGGACAGTCACCTACGAGCAGTACTTC.

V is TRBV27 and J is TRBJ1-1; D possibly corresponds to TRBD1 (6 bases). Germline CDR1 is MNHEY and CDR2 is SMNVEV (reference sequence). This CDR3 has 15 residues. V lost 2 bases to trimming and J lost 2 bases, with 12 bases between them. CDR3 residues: CASSLTGRGNTEAFF. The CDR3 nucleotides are TGTGCCAGCAGTTTAACAGGGCGCGGAAACACTGAAGCTTTCTTT.

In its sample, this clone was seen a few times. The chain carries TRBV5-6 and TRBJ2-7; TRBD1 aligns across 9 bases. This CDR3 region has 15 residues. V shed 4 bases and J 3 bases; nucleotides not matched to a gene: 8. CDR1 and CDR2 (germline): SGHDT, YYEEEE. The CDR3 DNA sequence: TGTGCCAGCAGCAGGGGGACAGGGATCCGCTACGAGCAGTACTTC. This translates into CASSRGTGIRYEQYF.